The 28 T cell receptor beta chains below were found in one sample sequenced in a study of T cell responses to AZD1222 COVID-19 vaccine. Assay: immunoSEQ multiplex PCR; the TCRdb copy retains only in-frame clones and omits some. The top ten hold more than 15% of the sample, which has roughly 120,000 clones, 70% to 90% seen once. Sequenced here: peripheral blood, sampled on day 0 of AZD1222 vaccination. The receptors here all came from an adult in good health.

The CDR3 reads CASVPGTGFGYGYTF. The CDR3 coding sequence is TGTGCCAGCGTGCCGGGGACAGGCTTTGGGTATGGCTACACCTTC. The chain carries TRBV11-2 and TRBJ1-2, with 8 nucleotides matching TRBD1. The junction had 13 bases not matched to a gene; V was cut back by 8 bases and J by 5 bases. Germline V gene sequence: CDR1 SGHAT, CDR2 FQNNGV. The CDR3 consists of 15 residues.

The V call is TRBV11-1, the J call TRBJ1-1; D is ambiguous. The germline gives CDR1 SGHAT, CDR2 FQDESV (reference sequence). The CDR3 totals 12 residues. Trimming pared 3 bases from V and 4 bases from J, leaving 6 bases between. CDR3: CASSFGVTEAFF. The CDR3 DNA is TGTGCCAGCAGCTTTGGGGTCACTGAAGCTTTCTTT.

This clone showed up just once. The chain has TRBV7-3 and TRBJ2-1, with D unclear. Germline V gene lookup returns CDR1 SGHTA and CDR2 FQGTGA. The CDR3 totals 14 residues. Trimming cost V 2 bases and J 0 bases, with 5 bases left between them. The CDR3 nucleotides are TGTGCCAGCAGCTTATCAGTCTCCTACAATGAGCAGTTCTTC. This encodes CASSLSVSYNEQFF. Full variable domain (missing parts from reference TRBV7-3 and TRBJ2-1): GAGVSQTPSNKVTEKGKYVELRCDPISGHTALYWYRQSLGQGPEFLIYFQGTGAADDSGLPNDRFFAVRPEGSVSTLKIQRTERGDSAVYLCASSLSVSYNEQFFGPGTRLTVL.

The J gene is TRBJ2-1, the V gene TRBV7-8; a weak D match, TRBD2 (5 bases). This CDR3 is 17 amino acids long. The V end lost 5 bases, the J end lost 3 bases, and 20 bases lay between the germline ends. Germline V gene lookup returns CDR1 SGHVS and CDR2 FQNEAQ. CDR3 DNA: TGTGCCAGCAGCCCCCTCGGGCTTCGGGGATACTACAATGAGCAGTTCTTC. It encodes CASSPLGLRGYYNEQFF. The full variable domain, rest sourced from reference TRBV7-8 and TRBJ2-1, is GAGVSQSPRYKVAKRGQDVALRCDPISGHVSLFWYQQALGQGPEFLTYFQNEAQLDKSGLPSDRFFAERPEGSVSTLKIQRTQQEDSAVYLCASSPLGLRGYYNEQFFGPGTRLTVL.

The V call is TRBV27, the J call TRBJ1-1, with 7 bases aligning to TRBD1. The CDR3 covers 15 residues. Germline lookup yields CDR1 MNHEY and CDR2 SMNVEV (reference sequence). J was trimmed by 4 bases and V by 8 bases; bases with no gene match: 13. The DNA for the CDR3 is TGTGCCAGCCGGCGACAGGGTGAGTTCAGCACTGAAGCTTTCTTT. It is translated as CASRRQGEFSTEAFF.

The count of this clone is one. The CDR3 region has the DNA TGTGCCAGTAGTGAAGCGAAGAACACTGAAGCTTTCTTT. This sequence encodes CASSEAKNTEAFF. The chain couples TRBV19 to TRBJ1-1; no clear D gene. V lost 5 bases and J 1 base, leaving 8 bases between the germline ends. The CDR3 loop spans 13 amino acids. Germline values: CDR1 LNHDA, CDR2 SQIVND (reference sequence).

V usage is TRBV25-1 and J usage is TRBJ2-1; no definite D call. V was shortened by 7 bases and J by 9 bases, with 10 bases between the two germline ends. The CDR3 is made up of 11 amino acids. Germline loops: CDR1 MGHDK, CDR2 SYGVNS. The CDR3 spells CASKGRSEQFF. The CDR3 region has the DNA TGTGCCAGCAAAGGGCGTTCTGAGCAGTTCTTC.

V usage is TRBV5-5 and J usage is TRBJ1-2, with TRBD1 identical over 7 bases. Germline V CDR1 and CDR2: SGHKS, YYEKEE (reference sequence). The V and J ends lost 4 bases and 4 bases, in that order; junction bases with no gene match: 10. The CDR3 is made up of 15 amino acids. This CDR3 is CASSPLDRAGYGYTF. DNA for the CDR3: TGTGCCAGCAGCCCGCTTGACAGGGCCGGCTATGGCTACACCTTC.

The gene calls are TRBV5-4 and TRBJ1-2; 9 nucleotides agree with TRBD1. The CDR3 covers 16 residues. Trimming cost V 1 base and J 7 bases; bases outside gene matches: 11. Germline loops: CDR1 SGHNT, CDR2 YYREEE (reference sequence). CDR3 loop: CASSLFVDRGLSGYTF. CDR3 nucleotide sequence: TGTGCCAGCAGCTTGTTTGTGGACAGGGGATTGTCTGGCTACACCTTC.

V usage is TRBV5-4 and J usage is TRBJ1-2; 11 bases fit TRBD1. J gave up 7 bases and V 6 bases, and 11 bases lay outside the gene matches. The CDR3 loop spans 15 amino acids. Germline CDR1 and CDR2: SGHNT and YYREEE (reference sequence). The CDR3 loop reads CASTGQGGTVRGYTF. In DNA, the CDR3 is TGTGCCAGCACGGGACAGGGGGGCACTGTGCGTGGCTACACCTTC.

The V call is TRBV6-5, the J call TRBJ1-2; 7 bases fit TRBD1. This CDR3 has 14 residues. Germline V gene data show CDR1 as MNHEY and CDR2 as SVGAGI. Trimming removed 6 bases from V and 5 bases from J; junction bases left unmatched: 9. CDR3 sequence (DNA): TGTGCCAGCAGAACCGACAGGGCGTCATATGGCTACACCTTC. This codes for CASRTDRASYGYTF.

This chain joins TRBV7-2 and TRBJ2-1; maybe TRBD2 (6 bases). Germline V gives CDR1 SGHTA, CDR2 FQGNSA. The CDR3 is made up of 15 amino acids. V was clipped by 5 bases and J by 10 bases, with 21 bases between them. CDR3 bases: TGTGCCAGCAGCCCTAGGGGACTTCTTTTCGGCGAGCAGTTCTTC. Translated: CASSPRGLLFGEQFF.

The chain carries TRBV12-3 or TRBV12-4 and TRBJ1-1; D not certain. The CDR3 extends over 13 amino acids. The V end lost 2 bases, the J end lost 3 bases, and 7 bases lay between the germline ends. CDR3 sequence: CASSLLGYTEAFF. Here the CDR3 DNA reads TGTGCCAGCAGTTTACTGGGGTACACTGAAGCTTTCTTT.

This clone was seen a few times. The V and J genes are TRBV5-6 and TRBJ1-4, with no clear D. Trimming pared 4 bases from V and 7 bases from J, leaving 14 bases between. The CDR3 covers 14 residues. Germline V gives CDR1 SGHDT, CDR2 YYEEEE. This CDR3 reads CASSRREYSEKLFF. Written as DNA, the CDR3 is TGTGCCAGCAGCAGGAGGGAGTACAGTGAAAAACTGTTTTTT.

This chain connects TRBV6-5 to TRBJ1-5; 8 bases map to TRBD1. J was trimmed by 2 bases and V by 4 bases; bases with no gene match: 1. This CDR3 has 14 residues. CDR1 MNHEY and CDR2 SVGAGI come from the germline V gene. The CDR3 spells CASSSTGGNQPQHF. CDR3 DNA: TGTGCCAGCAGTTCGACAGGGGGCAATCAGCCCCAGCATTTT.

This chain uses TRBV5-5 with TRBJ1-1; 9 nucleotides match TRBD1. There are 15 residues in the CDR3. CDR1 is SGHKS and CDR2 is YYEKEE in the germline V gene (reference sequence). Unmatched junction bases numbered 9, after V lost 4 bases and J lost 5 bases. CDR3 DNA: TGTGCCAGCAGCGACCGGGACAGGGTTGGTACTGAAGCTTTCTTT. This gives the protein CASSDRDRVGTEAFF.

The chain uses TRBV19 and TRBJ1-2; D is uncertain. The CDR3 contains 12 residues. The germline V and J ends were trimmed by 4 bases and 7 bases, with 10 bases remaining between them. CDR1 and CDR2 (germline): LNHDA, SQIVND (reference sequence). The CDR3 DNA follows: TGTGCCAGTAGTAGGGAGGTTGGTGGCTACACCTTC. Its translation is CASSREVGGYTF.

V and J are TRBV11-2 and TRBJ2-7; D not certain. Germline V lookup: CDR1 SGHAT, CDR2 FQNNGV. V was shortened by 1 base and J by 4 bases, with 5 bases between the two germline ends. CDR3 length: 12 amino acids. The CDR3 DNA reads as TGTGCCAGCAGCTTAGCCGGATACGAGCAGTACTTC. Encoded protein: CASSLAGYEQYF.

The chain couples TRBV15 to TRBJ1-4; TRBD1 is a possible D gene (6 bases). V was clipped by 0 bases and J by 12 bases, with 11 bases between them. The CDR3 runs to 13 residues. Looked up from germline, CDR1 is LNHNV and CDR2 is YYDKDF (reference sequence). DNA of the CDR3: TGTGCCACCAGCAGAGACCAGGGGATACAACTGTTTTTT. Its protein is CATSRDQGIQLFF.

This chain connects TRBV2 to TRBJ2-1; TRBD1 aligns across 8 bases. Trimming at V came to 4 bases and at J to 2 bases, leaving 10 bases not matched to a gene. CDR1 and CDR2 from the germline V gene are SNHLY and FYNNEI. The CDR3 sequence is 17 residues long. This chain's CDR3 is CASSAAPDRGPYNEQFF. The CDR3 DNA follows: TGTGCCAGCAGTGCCGCTCCCGACAGGGGTCCCTACAATGAGCAGTTCTTC. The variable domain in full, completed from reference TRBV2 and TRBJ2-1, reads EPEVTQTPSHQVTQMGQEVILRCVPISNHLYFYWYRQILGQKVEFLVSFYNNEISEKSEIFDDQFSVERPDGSNFTLKIRSTKLEDSAMYFCASSAAPDRGPYNEQFFGPGTRLTVL.

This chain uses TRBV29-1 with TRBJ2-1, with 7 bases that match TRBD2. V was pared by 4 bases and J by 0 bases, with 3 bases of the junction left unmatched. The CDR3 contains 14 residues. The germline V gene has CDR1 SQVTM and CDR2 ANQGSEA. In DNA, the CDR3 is TGCAGCGTTGCCCCTAGCGGCTCCTACAATGAGCAGTTCTTC. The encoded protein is CSVAPSGSYNEQFF.

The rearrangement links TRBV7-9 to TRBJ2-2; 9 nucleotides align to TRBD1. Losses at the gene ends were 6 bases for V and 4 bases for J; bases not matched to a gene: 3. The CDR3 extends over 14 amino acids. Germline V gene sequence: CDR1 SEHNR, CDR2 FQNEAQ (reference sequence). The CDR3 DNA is TGTGCCAGCAGTCGGGGACAGGGCACCGGGGAGCTGTTTTTT. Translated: CASSRGQGTGELFF.

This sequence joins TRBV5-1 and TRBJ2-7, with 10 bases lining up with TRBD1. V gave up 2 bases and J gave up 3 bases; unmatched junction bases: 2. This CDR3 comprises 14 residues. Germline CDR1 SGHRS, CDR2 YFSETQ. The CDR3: CASSLDRGLYEQYF. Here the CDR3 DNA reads TGCGCCAGCAGCTTAGACAGGGGGCTCTACGAGCAGTACTTC.

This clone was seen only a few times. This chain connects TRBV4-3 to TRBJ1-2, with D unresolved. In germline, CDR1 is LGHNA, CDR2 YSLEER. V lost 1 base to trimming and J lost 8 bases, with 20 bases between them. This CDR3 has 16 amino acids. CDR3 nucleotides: TGCGCCAGCAGCCAAGCCACCGGGCCTGGCCATGGGGGCTACACCTTC. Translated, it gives CASSQATGPGHGGYTF.

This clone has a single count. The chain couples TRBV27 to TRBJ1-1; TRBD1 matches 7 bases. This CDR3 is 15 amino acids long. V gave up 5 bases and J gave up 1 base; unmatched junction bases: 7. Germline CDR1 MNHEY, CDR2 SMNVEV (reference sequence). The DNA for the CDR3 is TGTGCCAGCAGTCCTTGGGACAGTAAGAACACTGAAGCTTTCTTT. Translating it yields CASSPWDSKNTEAFF.

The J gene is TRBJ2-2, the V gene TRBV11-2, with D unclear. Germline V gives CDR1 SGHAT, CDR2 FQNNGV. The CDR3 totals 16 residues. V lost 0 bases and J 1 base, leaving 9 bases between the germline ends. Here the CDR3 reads CASSLEFPGNTGELFF. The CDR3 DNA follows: TGTGCCAGCAGCTTAGAGTTTCCGGGGAACACCGGGGAGCTGTTTTTT. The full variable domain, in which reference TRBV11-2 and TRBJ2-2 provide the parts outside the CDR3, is EAGVAQSPRYKIIEKRQSVAFWCNPISGHATLYWYQQILGQGPKLLIQFQNNGVVDDSQLPKDRFSAERLKGVDSTLKIQPAKLEDSAVYLCASSLEFPGNTGELFFGEGSRLTVL.

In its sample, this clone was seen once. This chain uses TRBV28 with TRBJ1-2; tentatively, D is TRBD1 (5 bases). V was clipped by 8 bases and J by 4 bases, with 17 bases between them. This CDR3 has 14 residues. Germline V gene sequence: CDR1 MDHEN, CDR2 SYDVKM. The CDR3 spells CASSPGPLGYGYTF. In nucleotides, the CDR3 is TGTGCCAGCTCCCCGGGGCCCCTTGGCTATGGCTACACCTTC.

The CDR3 DNA sequence: TGTGCCAGTAGTATCGTAGGTCAGCCCCAGCATTTT. Its protein is CASSIVGQPQHF. The rearrangement uses TRBV19 and TRBJ1-5, with D hard to call. V was shortened by 3 bases and J by 6 bases, with 6 bases between the two germline ends. The CDR3 consists of 12 residues. Looked up from germline, CDR1 is LNHDA and CDR2 is SQIVND (reference sequence). The entire variable domain, with the rest obtained from reference TRBV19 and TRBJ1-5, is as follows: DGGITQSPKYLFRKEGQNVTLSCEQNLNHDAMYWYRQDPGQGLRLIYYSQIVNDFQKGDIAEGYSVSREKKESFPLTVTSAQKNPTAFYLCASSIVGQPQHFGDGTRLSIL.